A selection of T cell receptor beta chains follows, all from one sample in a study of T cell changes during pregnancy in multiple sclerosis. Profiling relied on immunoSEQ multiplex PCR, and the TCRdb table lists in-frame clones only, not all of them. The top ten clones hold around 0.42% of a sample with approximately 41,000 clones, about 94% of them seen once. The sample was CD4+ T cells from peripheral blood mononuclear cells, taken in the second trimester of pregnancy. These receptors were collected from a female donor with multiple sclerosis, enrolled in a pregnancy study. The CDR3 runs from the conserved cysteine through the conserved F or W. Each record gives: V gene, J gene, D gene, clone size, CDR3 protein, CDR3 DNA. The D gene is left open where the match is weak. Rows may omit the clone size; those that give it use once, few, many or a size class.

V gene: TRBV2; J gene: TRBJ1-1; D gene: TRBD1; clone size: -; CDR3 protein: CASSSQGATTEAFF; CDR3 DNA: TGTGCCAGCAGTTCCCAGGGGGCGACCACTGAAGCTTTCTTT
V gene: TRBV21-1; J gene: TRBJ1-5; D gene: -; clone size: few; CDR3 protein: CATIPKDSRKTQHF; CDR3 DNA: TGTGCCACCATCCCAAAGGACAGCCGTAAGACCCAGCATTTT
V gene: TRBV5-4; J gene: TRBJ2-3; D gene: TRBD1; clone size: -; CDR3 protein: CASSPGQGARVDTQYF; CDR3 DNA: TGTGCCAGCAGCCCAGGACAGGGGGCGAGGGTAGATACGCAGTATTTT
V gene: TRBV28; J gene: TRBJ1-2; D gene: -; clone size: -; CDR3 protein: CASTSNYGYTF; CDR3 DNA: TGTGCCAGCACTTCTAACTATGGCTACACCTTC
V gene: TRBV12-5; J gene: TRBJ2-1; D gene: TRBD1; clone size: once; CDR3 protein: CASGLRTGMAYNEQFF; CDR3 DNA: TGTGCTAGTGGTCTTCGGACAGGGATGGCCTACAATGAGCAGTTCTTC
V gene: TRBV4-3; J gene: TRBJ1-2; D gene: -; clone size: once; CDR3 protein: CASSQAGQGYGYTF; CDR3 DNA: TGCGCCAGCAGCCAAGCTGGGCAGGGCTATGGCTACACCTTC
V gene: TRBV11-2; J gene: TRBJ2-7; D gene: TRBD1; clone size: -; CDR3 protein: CASSSRQGGSFQQYF; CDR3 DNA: TGTGCCAGCAGCTCCAGACAGGGGGGTTCGTTTCAGCAGTACTTC
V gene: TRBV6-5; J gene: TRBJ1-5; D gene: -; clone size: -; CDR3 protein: CASSRLGLSNQPQHF; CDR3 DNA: TGTGCCAGCAGCCGCCTGGGACTTAGCAATCAGCCCCAGCATTTT
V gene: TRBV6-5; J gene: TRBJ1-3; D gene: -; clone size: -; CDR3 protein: CASSYGRGWMNTIYF; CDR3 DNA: TGTGCCAGCAGTTACGGTAGGGGCTGGATGAACACCATATATTTT
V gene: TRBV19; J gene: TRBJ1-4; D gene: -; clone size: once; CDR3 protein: CASTQGLGNEKLFF; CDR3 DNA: TGTGCCAGTACCCAGGGGTTGGGTAATGAAAAACTGTTTTTT
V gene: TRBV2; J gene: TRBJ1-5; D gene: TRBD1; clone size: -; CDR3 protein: CASSDRVGQPQHF; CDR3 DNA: TGTGCCAGCAGCGACAGGGTCGGTCAGCCCCAGCATTTT